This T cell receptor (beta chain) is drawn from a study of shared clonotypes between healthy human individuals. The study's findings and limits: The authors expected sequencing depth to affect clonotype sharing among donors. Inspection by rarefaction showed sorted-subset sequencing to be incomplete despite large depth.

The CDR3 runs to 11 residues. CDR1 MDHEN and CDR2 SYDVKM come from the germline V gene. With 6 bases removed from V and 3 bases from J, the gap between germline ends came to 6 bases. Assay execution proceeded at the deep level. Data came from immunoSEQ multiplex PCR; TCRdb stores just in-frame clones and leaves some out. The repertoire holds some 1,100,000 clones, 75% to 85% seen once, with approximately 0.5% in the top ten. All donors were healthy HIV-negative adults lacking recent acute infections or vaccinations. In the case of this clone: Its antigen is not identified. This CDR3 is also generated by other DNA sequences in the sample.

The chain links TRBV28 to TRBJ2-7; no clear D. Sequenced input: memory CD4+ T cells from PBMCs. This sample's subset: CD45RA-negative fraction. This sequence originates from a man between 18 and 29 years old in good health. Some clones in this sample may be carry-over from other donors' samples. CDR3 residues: CASSLNYEQYF. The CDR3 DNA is TGTGCCAGCAGCCTCAACTACGAGCAGTACTTC.